This TCR beta chain appears in the sequencing data of a study of radiotherapy plus CTLA-4 blockade in lung cancer. Background on the study: Disease control was present in 30% to 40% of patients, and objective responses in approximately 20%. Study conclusions and caveats: Tumor-origin TCR clones grew in blood after radiotherapy plus ipilimumab. According to reports, early shifts in blood T cell clones, alongside interferon-beta, forecast response most accurately.

Libraries were prepared by immunoSEQ multiplex PCR; TCRdb keeps only in-frame clonotypes and omits some of them. Of 40,000 to 50,000 clones in the sample, roughly 76% were seen once. Notes on this clone: The target antigen is unknown.

The CDR3 loop spans 11 amino acids. The V gene lost 5 bases and the J gene lost 10 bases, with 9 bases spanning the gap. Germline CDR1 and CDR2: SGHAT and FQNNGV. This chain uses TRBV11-2 with TRBJ2-1; the D is unclear. This TCR was recovered from a human donor with non-small cell lung cancer who had a complete response to radiotherapy plus ipilimumab. The sample consisted of peripheral blood, taken from a patient treated with radiotherapy plus ipilimumab. CDR3 residues: CASSPGREQFF. For the CDR3, the DNA is TGTGCCAGCAGCCCCGGTCGGGAGCAGTTCTTC.